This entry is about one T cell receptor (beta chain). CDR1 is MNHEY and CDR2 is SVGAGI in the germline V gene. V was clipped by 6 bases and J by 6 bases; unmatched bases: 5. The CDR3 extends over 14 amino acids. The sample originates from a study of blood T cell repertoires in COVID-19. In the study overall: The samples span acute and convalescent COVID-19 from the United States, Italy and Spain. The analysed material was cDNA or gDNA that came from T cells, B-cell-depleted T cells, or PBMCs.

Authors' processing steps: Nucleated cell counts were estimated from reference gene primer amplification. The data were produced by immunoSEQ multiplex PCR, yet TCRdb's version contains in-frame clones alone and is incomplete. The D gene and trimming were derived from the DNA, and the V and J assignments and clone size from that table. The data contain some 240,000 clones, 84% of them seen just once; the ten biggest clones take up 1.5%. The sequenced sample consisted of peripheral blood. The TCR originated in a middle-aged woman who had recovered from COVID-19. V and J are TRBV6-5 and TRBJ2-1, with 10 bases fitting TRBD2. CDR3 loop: CASRLAGTTNEQFF. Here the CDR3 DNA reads TGTGCCAGCAGACTAGCGGGGACTACCAATGAGCAGTTCTTC.